The entry that follows covers one T cell receptor beta chain sequence. These data belong to a study of blood T cell repertoires in COVID-19. At the level of the study: PBMCs, B-cell-depleted T cells, or T cells provided the cDNA or gDNA that made up the material.

Method: immunoSEQ multiplex PCR; TCRdb's copy keeps in-frame clones and lacks some. The data show 100,000 to 150,000 clones, roughly 83% seen once. Germline values: CDR1 MNHEY, CDR2 SMNVEV (reference sequence). The CDR3 sequence is 14 residues long. Trimming cost V 3 bases and J 2 bases, with 10 bases left between them. The chain is built from TRBV27 and TRBJ1-1; D gene uncertain. This clonotype originated in a human donor in a cohort sampled during active COVID-19. Material: peripheral blood. The CDR3 nucleotides are TGTGCCAGCAGTTTCATCAGCGCTAACACTGAAGCTTTCTTT. Encoded protein: CASSFISANTEAFF.